The rows below give T cell receptor beta chains drawn from one sample of a study of T cell repertoires in ileal Crohn's disease. Generated by immunoSEQ multiplex PCR, the TCRdb table keeps only in-frame clones and is missing some. The data contain about 3,000 clones, around 91% of them singletons. The sample taken for sequencing was CD4+ T cells sorted from the ileum. The receptors were sampled from an adult with Crohn's disease. The CDR3 runs from the conserved cysteine through the conserved F or W. The order of the fields is D gene, J gene, V gene, CDR3 protein, CDR3 DNA. D genes are given only for firm matches.

d_call: TRBD1; j_call: TRBJ2-7; v_call: TRBV30; cdr3_aa: CAWDRDSYEQYF; cdr3_nt: TGTGCCTGGGACCGGGACAGCTACGAGCAGTACTTC
d_call: NA; j_call: TRBJ2-5; v_call: TRBV10-2; cdr3_aa: CASTGGRGETQYF; cdr3_nt: TGCGCCAGCACGGGGGGAAGGGGGGAGACCCAGTACTTC
d_call: NA; j_call: TRBJ2-3; v_call: TRBV5-1; cdr3_aa: CASSLGSTRFTDTQYF; cdr3_nt: TGCGCCAGCAGCTTGGGGTCGACTAGATTCACAGATACGCAGTATTTT
d_call: TRBD2; j_call: TRBJ2-7; v_call: TRBV27; cdr3_aa: CASRPGLATAYEQYF; cdr3_nt: TGTGCCAGCAGGCCGGGACTAGCGACAGCCTACGAGCAGTACTTC
d_call: NA; j_call: TRBJ2-2; v_call: TRBV7-2; cdr3_aa: CASSLGRGNTGELFF; cdr3_nt: TGTGCCAGCAGCTTAGGGCGGGGGAACACCGGGGAGCTGTTTTTT
d_call: NA; j_call: TRBJ1-1; v_call: TRBV10-3; cdr3_aa: CAISDPNEVEAFF; cdr3_nt: TGTGCCATCAGTGACCCAAACGAGGTTGAAGCTTTCTTT
d_call: TRBD2; j_call: TRBJ2-7; v_call: TRBV9; cdr3_aa: CASSRGAGQTSGYEQYF; cdr3_nt: TGTGCCAGCAGCAGGGGAGCAGGGCAGACTAGCGGTTACGAGCAGTACTTC
d_call: TRBD2; j_call: TRBJ2-7; v_call: TRBV2; cdr3_aa: CASSSGLAGYEQYF; cdr3_nt: TGTGCCAGCAGCTCGGGACTAGCGGGATACGAGCAGTACTTC
d_call: TRBD1; j_call: TRBJ1-6; v_call: TRBV30; cdr3_aa: CASKGGQHNSPLHF; cdr3_nt: TGTGCCTCAAAGGGGGGACAGCATAATTCACCCCTCCACTTT
d_call: NA; j_call: TRBJ1-2; v_call: TRBV10-3; cdr3_aa: CAISDGGRMSNYGYTF; cdr3_nt: TGTGCCATCAGTGACGGCGGGCGGATGTCGAACTATGGCTACACCTTC
d_call: NA; j_call: TRBJ2-7; v_call: TRBV27; cdr3_aa: CASSTLTGAFYEQYF; cdr3_nt: TGTGCCAGCAGTACCCTGACAGGAGCGTTCTACGAGCAGTACTTC
d_call: NA; j_call: TRBJ1-1; v_call: TRBV2; cdr3_aa: CASTPGLLADTEAFF; cdr3_nt: TGTGCCAGCACTCCGGGGTTATTAGCGGACACTGAAGCTTTCTTT
d_call: NA; j_call: TRBJ1-2; v_call: TRBV5-6; cdr3_aa: CASSFFWQSSNYGYTF; cdr3_nt: TGTGCCAGCAGCTTCTTTTGGCAGTCGTCTAACTATGGCTACACCTTC
d_call: NA; j_call: TRBJ2-7; v_call: TRBV4-1; cdr3_aa: CASSHGGQGKDEQYF; cdr3_nt: TGCGCCAGCAGCCATGGGGGCCAGGGGAAGGACGAGCAGTACTTC
d_call: TRBD2; j_call: TRBJ2-1; v_call: TRBV5-6; cdr3_aa: CASSLAASGYNEQFF; cdr3_nt: TGTGCCAGCAGCTTGGCGGCTAGCGGATACAATGAGCAGTTCTTC
d_call: NA; j_call: TRBJ1-1; v_call: TRBV6-6; cdr3_aa: CASSSFDRGTEAFF; cdr3_nt: TGTGCCAGCAGTTCGTTTGACCGAGGGACTGAAGCTTTCTTT
d_call: TRBD1; j_call: TRBJ2-3; v_call: TRBV5-5; cdr3_aa: CASSLTGGRTDTQYF; cdr3_nt: TGTGCCAGCAGCTTGACAGGGGGTCGCACAGATACGCAGTATTTT
d_call: NA; j_call: TRBJ2-1; v_call: TRBV5-4; cdr3_aa: CASTLDLGGSYNEQFF; cdr3_nt: TGTGCCAGCACGTTAGATCTGGGGGGCTCCTACAATGAGCAGTTCTTC
d_call: NA; j_call: TRBJ2-2; v_call: TRBV30; cdr3_aa: CAWEEGLGVTGELFF; cdr3_nt: TGTGCCTGGGAGGAGGGACTCGGGGTGACCGGGGAGCTGTTTTTT
d_call: NA; j_call: TRBJ1-3; v_call: TRBV15; cdr3_aa: CATSRDAGTGNTIYF; cdr3_nt: TGTGCCACCAGCAGAGATGCAGGAACTGGAAACACCATATATTTT
d_call: NA; j_call: TRBJ1-5; v_call: TRBV7-2; cdr3_aa: CASSPGGGESNQPQHF; cdr3_nt: TGTGCCAGCAGCCCCGGAGGAGGGGAAAGCAATCAGCCCCAGCATTTT
d_call: NA; j_call: TRBJ2-2; v_call: TRBV4-2; cdr3_aa: CASSQDKGRTGELFF; cdr3_nt: TGTGCCAGCAGCCAAGATAAGGGGCGTACCGGGGAGCTGTTTTTT
d_call: TRBD1; j_call: TRBJ1-5; v_call: TRBV10-3; cdr3_aa: CAISAGQGNQPQHF; cdr3_nt: TGTGCCATCAGCGCGGGACAGGGGAATCAGCCCCAGCATTTT
d_call: TRBD2; j_call: TRBJ2-3; v_call: TRBV7-9; cdr3_aa: CASSTVSGRAEDTQYF; cdr3_nt: TGTGCCAGCAGCACCGTCAGCGGGAGGGCCGAAGATACGCAGTATTTT
d_call: NA; j_call: TRBJ2-2; v_call: TRBV27; cdr3_aa: CASSFLGQNTGELFF; cdr3_nt: TGTGCCAGCAGTTTCTTGGGACAGAACACCGGGGAGCTGTTTTTT
d_call: NA; j_call: TRBJ2-3; v_call: TRBV4-1; cdr3_aa: CASSQQGPTDTQYF; cdr3_nt: TGCGCCAGCAGCCAACAGGGGCCCACAGATACGCAGTATTTT
d_call: NA; j_call: TRBJ2-7; v_call: TRBV7-2; cdr3_aa: CASSLVMGLTYEQYF; cdr3_nt: TGTGCCAGCAGCTTAGTTATGGGGCTGACCTACGAGCAGTACTTC